This TCR beta chain was captured in a study of cytomegalovirus exposure and HLA in healthy donors. Study-wide results and limits: Further analysis was carried out later, and it showed several of the most significant clusters appearing linked to common viral pathogens.

This CDR3 comprises 14 residues. CDR1 is LNHDA, CDR2 SQIVND, per germline (reference sequence). The V end lost 9 bases, the J end lost 2 bases, and 16 bases lay between the germline ends. Amplification used 60 Vbeta primers and 13 Jbeta primers. The assay was immunoSEQ multiplex PCR, and TCRdb's table has in-frame clones only and misses some. The sample consists of about 130,000 clones, just over 70% of them appearing once. Remarks on this clone: What it binds is not known.

This TCR was recovered from a woman in her fifties or sixties in good health and CMV-seropositive. V gene TRBV19 combines with J gene TRBJ1-2; D is undetermined. Sequenced input: PBMCs. The CDR3 bases are TGTGCCAGCCTCCCTTCGGGAACCAACTATGGCTACACCTTC. Its translation: CASLPSGTNYGYTF.